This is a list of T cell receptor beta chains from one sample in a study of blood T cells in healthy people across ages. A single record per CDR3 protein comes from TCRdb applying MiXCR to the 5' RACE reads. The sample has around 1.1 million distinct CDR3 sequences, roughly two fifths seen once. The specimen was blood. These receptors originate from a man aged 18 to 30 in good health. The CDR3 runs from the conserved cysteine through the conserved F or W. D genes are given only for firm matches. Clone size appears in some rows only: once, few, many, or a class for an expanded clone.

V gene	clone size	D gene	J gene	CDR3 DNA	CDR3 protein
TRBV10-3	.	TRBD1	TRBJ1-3	TGTGCCATCAGCACAGGGGACTCTGGAAACACCATATATTTT	CAISTGDSGNTIYF
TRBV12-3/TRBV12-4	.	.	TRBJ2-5	TGTGCCTGCAGTTTACCCCAAGGGACCCAGTACTTC	CACSLPQGTQYF
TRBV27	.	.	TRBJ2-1	TGTGCCAGCAGTCTCAATTACCCTCGATCAAATGAGCAGTTCTTC	CASSLNYPRSNEQFF
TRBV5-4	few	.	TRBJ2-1	TGTGCGACCAGGTCCCCCCGCATCCGAAGCAACAATGAGCAGTTCTTC	CATRSPRIRSNNEQFF
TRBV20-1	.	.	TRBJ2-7	TGCAGTGCTCTTCGAGAACGGGACGGAGCCTACGAGCAGTACTTC	CSALRERDGAYEQYF
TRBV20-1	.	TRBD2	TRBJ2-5	TGCAGTGCTAGAGCGGGGGCGGGAGGTTCTCGTCGGGAGCAGTACTTC	CSARAGAGGSRREQYF
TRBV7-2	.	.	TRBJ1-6	TGTGCCAGCAGCTTATATAGTAGCTCCTATAATTCACCCCTCCACTTT	CASSLYSSSYNSPLHF
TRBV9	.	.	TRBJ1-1	TGTGCCAGCGAGGGCCGAGATGGAGCTTTCTTT	CASEGRDGAFF
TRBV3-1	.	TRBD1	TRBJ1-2	TGTGCCAGCAGCCAAGAAGGGATCAGGGGGCATGGCTACACCTTC	CASSQEGIRGHGYTF
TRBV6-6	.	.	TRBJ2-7	TGTGCCAGCAGTTCCAGGACAGCTAATGAGCAGTACTTC	CASSSRTANEQYF
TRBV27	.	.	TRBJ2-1	TGTGCCAGCAGTTTAGAGGAGGCAGGGTTCAATGAGCAGTTCTTC	CASSLEEAGFNEQFF
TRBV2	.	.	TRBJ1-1	TGTGCCAGCAGGGAGGGCACTGAAGCTTTCTTT	CASREGTEAFF
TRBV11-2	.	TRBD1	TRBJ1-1	TGTGCCAGCAGCCCCTATACAGGGGGCACTGAAGCTTTCTTT	CASSPYTGGTEAFF
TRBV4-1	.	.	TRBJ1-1	TGCGCCAGCAGCCAAGAAGGGCCGAGGACTGAAGCTTTCTTT	CASSQEGPRTEAFF
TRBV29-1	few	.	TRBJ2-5	TGCAGCCTCCGAGGAAGTCAAGAGACCCAGTACTTC	CSLRGSQETQYF
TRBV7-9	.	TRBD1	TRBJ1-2	TGTGCCAGTAGCTTTAACCTAGACCCGGGACAGAGGAACTATGGCTACACCTTC	CASSFNLDPGQRNYGYTF
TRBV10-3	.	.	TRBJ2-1	TGTGCCATCAGTGCGGGACTGACGCACAATGAGCAGTTCTTC	CAISAGLTHNEQFF
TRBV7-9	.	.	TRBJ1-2	TGTGCCAGCAGCATCACCTTGAGGGCAGGGGATGGCTACACCTTC	CASSITLRAGDGYTF
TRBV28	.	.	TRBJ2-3	TGTGCCAGCAGTCGGGAACCTAGCACAGATACGCAGTATTTT	CASSREPSTDTQYF
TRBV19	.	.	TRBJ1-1	TGTGCCAGTAGAAGACAGTGGGGGCGTGGAGCTTTCTTT	CASRRQWGRGAFF
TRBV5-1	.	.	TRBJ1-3	TGCGCCAGCAGCGGGGGGCCACAGGTCTCTGGAAACACCATATATTTT	CASSGGPQVSGNTIYF
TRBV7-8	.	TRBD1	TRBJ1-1	TGTGCCAGCAGGCACCCACAGGGGACTGAAGCTTTCTTT	CASRHPQGTEAFF
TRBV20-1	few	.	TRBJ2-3	TGCAGTGCCGACGAAAGCACAGATACGCAGTATTTT	CSADESTDTQYF
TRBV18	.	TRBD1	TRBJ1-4	TGTGCCAGCTCGCAGGGGGTATACGAGGAAAAACTGTTTTTT	CASSQGVYEEKLFF
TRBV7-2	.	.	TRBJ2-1	TGTGCCAGCAGCTTACAAGGGGAGACTAGTAATGAGCAGTTCTTC	CASSLQGETSNEQFF
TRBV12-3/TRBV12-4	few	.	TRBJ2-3	TGTGCCGTATCAGGACAGAAAGACACAGATACGCAGTATTTT	CAVSGQKDTDTQYF
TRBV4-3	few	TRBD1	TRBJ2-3	TGCGCCAGCAGCCAGGCTAGCAGGGGGTATCAGTATTTT	CASSQASRGYQYF
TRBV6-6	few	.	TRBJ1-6	TGTGCCAGCAGTTACTCGGGGGGGAATTCACCCCTCCACTTT	CASSYSGGNSPLHF
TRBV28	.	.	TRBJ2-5	TGTGCCAGCAGCCGGGATCTTATCCAAGAGACCCAGTACTTC	CASSRDLIQETQYF
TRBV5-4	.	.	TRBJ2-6	TGTGCCAGCAGCTTAGGTGGTGAGGCTGGGGCCAACGTCCTGACTTTC	CASSLGGEAGANVLTF
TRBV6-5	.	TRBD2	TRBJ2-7	TGTGCCAGCAGTTACTCGGCGGGGGGCGCCGTGCCCTACAATGAGCAGTACTTC	CASSYSAGGAVPYNEQYF
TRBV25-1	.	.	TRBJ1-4	TGTGCCAGCAGTGGGGTAACTAATGAAAAACTGTTTTTT	CASSGVTNEKLFF
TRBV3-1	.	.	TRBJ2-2	TGTGCCAGCAGCCAAGATTCCACTAACACCGGGGAGCTGTTTTTT	CASSQDSTNTGELFF
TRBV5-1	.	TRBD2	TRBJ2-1	TGCGCCAGCAGCACAAGACTAGCGGGGGGGTTTTTCGATGAGCAGTTCTTC	CASSTRLAGGFFDEQFF
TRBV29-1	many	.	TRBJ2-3	TGCAGCGTTGCCGTCACAGATACGCAGTATTTT	CSVAVTDTQYF
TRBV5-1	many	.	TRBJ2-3	TGCGCCAGCAGCTTGGCTGTGGGAACGGATACGCAGTATTTT	CASSLAVGTDTQYF
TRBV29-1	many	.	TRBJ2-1	TGCAGCGTTGTGGGGGCCTACAATGAGCAGTTCTTC	CSVVGAYNEQFF
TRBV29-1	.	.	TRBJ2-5	TGCAGCGTTGGAGAGACCCAGTACTTC	CSVGETQYF
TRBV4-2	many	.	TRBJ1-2	TGTGCCAGCAGCCACTCCCTAGGTGGGAATGGCTACACCTTC	CASSHSLGGNGYTF
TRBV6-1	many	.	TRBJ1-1	TGTGCCAGCAGTGAACAGATGGGCCGGGCGGGCACTGAAGCTTTCTTT	CASSEQMGRAGTEAFF
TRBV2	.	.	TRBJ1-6	TGTGCCAGTAGAGACCAAGACTATAATTCACCCCTCCACTTT	CASRDQDYNSPLHF
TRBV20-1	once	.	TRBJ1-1	TGCAGTGCTAGCCCCTTCGGCCAGAGAAACACTGAAGCTTTCTTT	CSASPFGQRNTEAFF
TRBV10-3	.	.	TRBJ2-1	TGTGCCATCAGCTCCGGGGGAAACAATGAGCAGTTCTTC	CAISSGGNNEQFF
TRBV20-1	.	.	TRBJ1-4	TGCAGTGCCGCCTGGAGGAATGAAAAACTGTTTTTT	CSAAWRNEKLFF
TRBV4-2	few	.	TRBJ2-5	TGTGCCAGCAGCCAAGTGTATTGGGAGACCCAGTACTTC	CASSQVYWETQYF
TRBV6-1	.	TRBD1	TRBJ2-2	TGTGCCAGCAGTGAAGGGAAGTACAGGGGTGCCGGGGAGCTGTTTTTT	CASSEGKYRGAGELFF
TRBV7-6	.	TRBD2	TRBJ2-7	TGTGCCAGCAGCCGAACTAGCGGGGGGGCGTACGGTTACGAGCAGTACTTC	CASSRTSGGAYGYEQYF
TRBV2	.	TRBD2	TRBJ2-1	TGTGCCAGCACGGGAGAATTTAGCGGGGTGAATGAGCAGTTCTTC	CASTGEFSGVNEQFF
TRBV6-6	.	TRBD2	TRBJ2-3	TGTGCCAGCAGTTACTCCCTCGGGGGGAAAGATACGCAGTATTTT	CASSYSLGGKDTQYF
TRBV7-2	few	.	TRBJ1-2	TGTGCCAGCAGCTTTTCTCCTTATGGCTACACCTTC	CASSFSPYGYTF
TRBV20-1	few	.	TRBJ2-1	TGCAGTGCTTATCGGCCAGGGATCTACAATGAGCAGTTCTTC	CSAYRPGIYNEQFF
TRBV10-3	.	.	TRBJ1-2	TGTGCCACAACCGGGACGGATTCTAACTATGGCTACACCTTC	CATTGTDSNYGYTF
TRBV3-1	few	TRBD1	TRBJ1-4	TGTGCCAGCAGCCAAGTGGTTAACAGGGGTTATGAAAAACTGTTTTTT	CASSQVVNRGYEKLFF
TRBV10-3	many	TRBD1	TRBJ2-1	TGTGCCATCAGTGGGGACAGGGGCCACAATGAGCAGTTCTTC	CAISGDRGHNEQFF